A selection of T cell receptor beta chains follows, all from one sample in a study of T-cell memory formation after mild COVID-19. TCRdb re-called the 5' RACE reads with MiXCR, one entry per CDR3 protein. The sample yields about 360,000 distinct CDR3 sequences, around 15% seen once. The sequencing sample was made of PBMCs or a T cell subset sorted from them (not recorded which). The receptors stem from a man between 18 and 29 years old who had mild COVID-19 (a few samples of this study predate the infection). Cell type and time point are not known. Each CDR3 is given with its conserved first and last residue. The D gene is left open where the match is weak.

TRBV27	TRBD1	TRBJ1-2	CASSLSGTGENYGYTF
TRBV2	-	TRBJ1-2	CASSESGGAMGYTF
TRBV5-1	TRBD2	TRBJ2-5	CASRSGGLVKETQYF
TRBV5-5	TRBD1	TRBJ2-7	CASSTSGQGLGEQYF
TRBV6-4	-	TRBJ2-1	CASSDPLGRGGKQFF
TRBV7-3	-	TRBJ2-2	CASSLGSRVGELFF
TRBV12-3/TRBV12-4	-	TRBJ1-5	CASSDTAGNQPQHF
TRBV4-3	-	TRBJ1-1	CASSQELRVTEAFF
TRBV5-1	TRBD1	TRBJ2-7	CASSFPGTGNEQYF
TRBV7-8	-	TRBJ2-7	CASSGPDYEQYF
TRBV9	-	TRBJ2-7	CASSVGDREVYEQYF
TRBV11-2	-	TRBJ1-1	CASSFSGTTNTEAFF
TRBV29-1	-	TRBJ2-7	CSVVLRGSYEQYF
TRBV20-1	TRBD1	TRBJ2-1	CSARDFRDRGRMVEQFF
TRBV7-2	-	TRBJ1-4	CASSNQKGHEKLFF
TRBV6-2/TRBV6-3	-	TRBJ2-5	CASSYGFGTQYF
TRBV14	TRBD1	TRBJ2-3	CASSQRTGGSTDTQYF
TRBV7-2	TRBD1	TRBJ2-2	CASSSWTGVTGDLFF
TRBV5-1	TRBD2	TRBJ2-1	CASSPNGVLAVGYNEQFF
TRBV7-4	-	TRBJ2-3	CASSLGEHTQYF
TRBV7-2	TRBD1	TRBJ1-2	CASRGQTYGYTF
TRBV6-2/TRBV6-3	-	TRBJ2-2	CASSPPVDGPGELFF
TRBV4-3	-	TRBJ2-3	CASSHRTSDTQYF
TRBV19	TRBD2	TRBJ2-5	CASSIVGGETQYF
TRBV28	TRBD1	TRBJ2-2	CASNKQGMEWGTGELFF
TRBV4-3	-	TRBJ2-1	CASSQGLGGRGQFF
TRBV25-1	-	TRBJ1-4	CASSEGTRGFNEKLFF
TRBV6-5	-	TRBJ1-2	CASSYSTRGGYTF
TRBV5-4	TRBD2	TRBJ2-1	CASRRTSGGYDEQFF
TRBV24-1	TRBD2	TRBJ2-1	CATSDRIAGGTYNEQFF
TRBV7-2	TRBD2	TRBJ2-5	CASSYQSGGQETQYF
TRBV10-3	-	TRBJ1-2	CAITVGAGGYTF
TRBV10-3	TRBD1	TRBJ1-5	CAISVGQNGGGQGPQHF
TRBV7-9	TRBD1	TRBJ2-2	CASSIVRTGTTGELFF
TRBV6-6	-	TRBJ1-2	CAGLGDGYTF
TRBV5-6	-	TRBJ2-7	CASSFILSYEQYF
TRBV7-2	-	TRBJ1-2	CASSSTDALNSF
TRBV11-2	-	TRBJ2-2	CASSPTLNTGELFF
TRBV4-2	-	TRBJ2-3	CASSQDAVKGGSTDTQYF
TRBV18	-	TRBJ2-3	CASSPGGTRVDTQYF
TRBV7-8	TRBD1	TRBJ2-5	CASSSSRGYEETQYF